The 7 T cell receptor beta chains below come from one sample, sequenced in a study of T-cell memory formation after mild COVID-19 (dated by TCRdb to about 2021). Preparation of the library involved 5' RACE. Data came from an Illumina NovaSeq 6000. TCRdb reprocessing: public reads trimmed at Q25 with fastp, clones called with MiXCR, in-frame beta chains kept. Rows matching on CDR3 protein sequence are summarized as one entry with the most common DNA and genes. The sample profile shows about 150,000 distinct CDR3 sequences; roughly 30% of them were found once. Approximately 12% of the sample is in the top ten clones. The sample comprised PBMCs or a T cell subset sorted from them (not recorded which). The receptors originated from an adult woman who had mild COVID-19 (a few samples of this study predate the infection). The sample titles of this study are shuffled in the database, so cell type and time point are left out; the donor was told from shared clones.

This clonotype was counted between two and nine times. The rearrangement links TRBV7-9 to TRBJ2-1; D possibly corresponds to TRBD1 (6 bases). Between the trimmed V and J ends, which lost 0 bases and 3 bases, there was a span of 15 bases. Per the germline V gene, CDR1 is SEHNR and CDR2 is FQNEAQ (reference sequence). There are 17 residues in the CDR3. The CDR3 bases are TGTGCCAGCAGCTTAGCGAGGGGGTCTGAATACTACAATGAGCAGTTCTTC. It is translated as CASSLARGSEYYNEQFF.

The chain has TRBV29-1 and TRBJ1-1; possible D gene TRBD1, 6 bases. This CDR3 is 13 amino acids long. V was trimmed by 3 bases and J by 4 bases, leaving 12 bases between them. The germline V gene encodes CDR1 SQVTM and CDR2 ANQGSEA. CDR3 loop: CSVEGALGTEAFF. CDR3 in DNA: TGCAGCGTTGAGGGGGCGTTGGGCACTGAAGCTTTCTTT.

This clonotype has just a few counts. The rearrangement joins TRBV12-3 or TRBV12-4 to TRBJ1-2; D perhaps matches TRBD1 (5 bases). The length of the CDR3 is 13 residues. Deletions cut 5 bases from V and 4 bases from J, with 11 bases between. CDR3 nucleotide sequence: TGTGCCAGCAGTGAGACAGCCTCCTATGGCTACACCTTC. This codes for CASSETASYGYTF.

The CDR3 DNA reads TGTGCCAGCACCCCGGAGGCTTACTATGGCTACACCTTC. It encodes CASTPEAYYGYTF. The chain couples TRBV12-3 or TRBV12-4 to TRBJ1-2, with D hard to call. The length of the CDR3 is 13 residues. The V gene lost 7 bases and the J gene lost 3 bases, with 12 bases spanning the gap.

This chain connects TRBV4-3 to TRBJ2-1; a weak D match, TRBD1 (5 bases). The CDR3 runs 16 residues. Per germline, CDR1 LGHNA and CDR2 YSLEER. Trimming removed 4 bases at V and 0 bases at J, with 13 bases between. The CDR3 DNA reads as TGCGCCAGCAGCCCCGAACAGGCCCTCTCCTACAATGAGCAGTTCTTC. Protein sequence: CASSPEQALSYNEQFF.

The chain carries TRBV9 and TRBJ2-7; either TRBD1 or TRBD2 may supply D (5 bases each). The germline V gene encodes CDR1 SGDLS and CDR2 YYNGEE. Deletions cut 4 bases from V and 5 bases from J, with 16 bases between. This CDR3 is 14 amino acids long. CDR3 nucleotide sequence: TGTGCCAGCAGCCCCCGAGGGGTGAGCGACGAGCAGTACTTC. Translating gives CASSPRGVSDEQYF.

This clonotype appeared a single time. V is TRBV30 and J is TRBJ1-2; 8 bases align to TRBD1. Germline CDR1 reads GTSNPN; CDR2 reads SVGIG (reference sequence). This CDR3 has 12 residues. With 4 bases clipped from V and 3 bases from J, the junction kept 1 base outside the gene matches. The CDR3 here is CAWMDRDYGYTF. The DNA of the CDR3 is TGTGCCTGGATGGACAGGGACTATGGCTACACCTTC.